This passage covers 11 T cell receptor beta chains from one sample sequenced in a study of T cell clonality in common variable immunodeficiency. The table came from immunoSEQ multiplex PCR; TCRdb's copy has only in-frame clones and leaves some out. The sample has tens of thousands of clones, none seen only once. Material for sequencing was peripheral blood mononuclear cells. These receptors all come from a person aged 18-70 years in good health.

This clone was counted ten times or more. The sequenced fragment ends 3 residues before the CDR3 boundary, so the rest is inferred from the germline J gene. The V and J genes are TRBV29-1 and TRBJ1-1, with D perhaps matching TRBD1 (6 bases). The CDR3 runs 13 residues. Trimming stripped 1 base from V and 2 bases from J, with 8 bases between. Per germline, CDR1 SQVTM and CDR2 ANQGSEA. The CDR3 loop is CSVEGGQNTEAFF. The CDR3 DNA, read in part, is TGCAGCGTTGAAGGGGGACAAAACACTGAA. The complete variable domain, with remaining parts taken from reference TRBV29-1 and TRBJ1-1, reads SAVISQKPSRDICQRGTSLTIQCQVDSQVTMMFWYRQQPGQSLTLIATANQGSEATYESGFVIDKFPISRPNLTFSTLTVSNMSPEDSSIYLCSVEGGQNTEAFFGQGTRLTVV.

The sample holds many counts of this clone. Read coverage stops 3 residues before the CDR3 terminus; the germline J gene supplies the remainder. The V gene is TRBV4-1, the J gene TRBJ1-1; D is unresolved. CDR1 and CDR2 (germline): MGHRA, YSYEKL. The V gene lost 4 bases and the J gene lost 1 base, with 7 bases spanning the gap. This CDR3 region has 13 residues. The sequenced part of the CDR3 DNA is TGCGCCAGCAGCCTCGAGGGGAACACTGAA. Amino acids: CASSLEGNTE. The full CDR3 reads CASSLEGNTEAFF.

This clone has a count of ten or more. Read sequence stops 3 residues before the CDR3 end, and the germline J gene provides the missing end. The chain carries TRBV20-1 and TRBJ2-7; the D gene is possibly TRBD1 (6 bases). The CDR3 runs to 15 residues. Germline CDR1 and CDR2: DFQATT and SNEGSKA (reference sequence). V lost 0 bases, J lost 3 bases, and 15 bases lay in between. The CDR3 bases that were read are TGCAGTGCTAGAGATTCCCGGGACATAAACTACGAG. Its protein is CSARDSRDINYE. The full CDR3 reads CSARDSRDINYEQYF.

This clone was found many times. The DNA ends 3 residues before the CDR3 does, and the rest of the CDR3 is filled in from the germline J gene. V is TRBV9 and J is TRBJ2-7, with 8 bases matching TRBD2. Trimming at V came to 4 bases and at J to 6 bases, leaving 3 bases not matched to a gene. CDR3 length: 12 amino acids. Germline assignment: CDR1 SGDLS and CDR2 YYNGEE. The CDR3 region is CASSLAGGEQYF. The sequenced part of the CDR3 DNA is TGTGCCAGCAGCCTCGCGGGGGGCGAG.

At least ten counts were recorded for this clone. Read sequence stops 3 residues before the CDR3 end, and the germline J gene provides the missing end. The rearrangement links TRBV19 to TRBJ2-1; D may be TRBD1 (5 bases). CDR1 and CDR2 (germline): LNHDA, SQIVND (reference sequence). Trimming cost V 4 bases and J 9 bases, with 7 bases left between them. The CDR3 is 11 residues long. The sequenced CDR3 bases are TGTGCCAGTAGTAGCAGGGTTGAG. Encoded protein: CASSSRVE. The complete CDR3 sequence is CASSSRVEQFF.

This clone is medium-sized within its sample. Partial CDR3 DNA: TGCAGTGCTAGAGATAGGGCGGGAGAAACCATTTACAATGAG. Amino acids: CSARDRAGETIYNE. The complete CDR3 protein is CSARDRAGETIYNEQFF. The chain carries TRBV20-1 and TRBJ2-1, with 7 bases lining up with TRBD2. Read sequence stops 3 residues before the CDR3 end, and the germline J gene provides the missing end. J was trimmed by 4 bases and V by 0 bases; bases with no gene match: 12. CDR1 DFQATT and CDR2 SNEGSKA come from the germline V gene (reference sequence). The CDR3 consists of 17 residues.

Ten or more counts support this clone. The read ends 3 residues early relative to the CDR3; the germline J gene fills the gap. The genes are TRBV19 and TRBJ2-2, with 7 bases lining up with TRBD1. Germline V gene sequence: CDR1 LNHDA, CDR2 SQIVND (reference sequence). This CDR3 region has 13 residues. Losses at the gene ends were 7 bases for V and 6 bases for J; bases not matched to a gene: 5. The CDR3 bases that were read are TGTGCCAGTAATCCAGGGGGACCCGGGGAG. It specifies CASNPGGPGE. The full CDR3 reads CASNPGGPGELFF. The complete variable domain, with remaining parts taken from reference TRBV19 and TRBJ2-2, reads DGGITQSPKYLFRKEGQNVTLSCEQNLNHDAMYWYRQDPGQGLRLIYYSQIVNDFQKGDIAEGYSVSREKKESFPLTVTSAQKNPTAFYLCASNPGGPGELFFGEGSRLTVL.

This clone was counted many times. Sequencing ends 3 residues short of the CDR3 end; the germline J gene provides the rest. The chain couples TRBV20-1 to TRBJ2-3; D is undetermined. This CDR3 is 14 amino acids long. Germline CDR1 is DFQATT and CDR2 is SNEGSKA (reference sequence). Trimming removed 1 base at V and 0 bases at J, with 8 bases between. CDR3 DNA (partial): TGCAGTGCTAGAGTGGCTGCTAGCACAGATACG. Encoded protein: CSARVAASTDT. The whole CDR3 is CSARVAASTDTQYF.

This clone was seen many times. CDR3 region: CASSRTGQTNYGYTF. Partial CDR3 DNA: TGTGCCAGTAGTAGAACGGGACAGACAAACTATGGC. The chain links TRBV19 to TRBJ1-2, with 7 bases fitting TRBD1. The CDR3 extends 3 residues past the end of the read, so its final part is completed from the germline J gene. There are 15 residues in the CDR3. CDR1 is LNHDA and CDR2 is SQIVND in the germline V gene (reference sequence). V trimming: 4 bases; J trimming: 2 bases; junction bases outside the gene matches: 7.

This clone has a count of ten or more. The CDR3 end falls 3 residues outside the read, so it is completed with the germline J gene. The rearrangement uses TRBV4-1 and TRBJ2-5; 15 bases are a match to TRBD2. Germline V gene lookup returns CDR1 MGHRA and CDR2 YSYEKL. This CDR3 region has 16 residues. J gave up 5 bases and V 4 bases, and 5 bases lay outside the gene matches. The part of the CDR3 DNA that was read is TGCGCCAGCAGCCTGCCTGGGACTAGCGGGAGGGAGACC. Translating it yields CASSLPGTSGRET. The complete CDR3 sequence is CASSLPGTSGRETQYF.

This clone occurred many times. The read ends 3 residues shy of where the CDR3 ends; the end is completed using the germline J gene. This chain connects TRBV5-1 to TRBJ2-3; TRBD2 might be the D (6 bases). This CDR3 has 14 residues. Germline assignment: CDR1 SGHRS and CDR2 YFSETQ. Trimming pared 6 bases from V and 2 bases from J, leaving 13 bases between. The CDR3 sequence is CASTIADPTDTQYF. Partial CDR3 DNA: TGCGCCAGCACCATAGCGGACCCCACAGATACG.